The 26 T cell receptor beta chains below were found in one sample sequenced in a study of shared clonotypes between healthy human individuals (dated by TCRdb to 2020 to 2021). Preparation of the library involved the immunoSEQ multiplex PCR assay. Imported from immuneACCESS, the table was reduced by TCRdb to in-frame sequences with V and J called. These copies leave out some clones; in studies compared against another copy, an unresolved V gene accounts for under half, and the cause of the remainder is not known. The sample yields approximately 2,000,000 clones; roughly 92% were counted once. The ten largest clones capture about 0.41% of the sample. The sample comprised naive CD4+ T cells from PBMCs. The label giving this sample's cell subset or site can be read as: CD45RA+ positively selected. These receptors all stem from a young man in good health. Some clones in this sample may be carry-over from other donors' samples.

The V gene is TRBV19, the J gene TRBJ2-5, with TRBD2 matching 14 bases. The CDR3 length is 21 residues. V dropped 3 bases and J dropped 5; count of bases not matched to a gene: 20. Germline CDR1 and CDR2: LNHDA and SQIVND (reference sequence). As DNA, the CDR3 is TGTGCCAGTAGTATTGTTCCTCAAGGGGGGACTAGCGGGAGAAATAGTGAGACCCAGTACTTC. It translates to CASSIVPQGGTSGRNSETQYF. Together with reference TRBV19 and TRBJ2-5, the CDR3 gives the full variable domain: DGGITQSPKYLFRKEGQNVTLSCEQNLNHDAMYWYRQDPGQGLRLIYYSQIVNDFQKGDIAEGYSVSREKKESFPLTVTSAQKNPTAFYLCASSIVPQGGTSGRNSETQYFGPGTRLLVL.

J is TRBJ2-1 and V is TRBV30, with D uncertain. The germline V gene has CDR1 GTSNPN and CDR2 SVGIG (reference sequence). V was trimmed by 3 bases and J by 8 bases, leaving 17 bases between them. This CDR3 has 14 amino acids. The CDR3 region has the DNA TGTGCCTGGAGCCCTACTACTCTTCGGGATGAGCAGTTCTTC. It codes for CAWSPTTLRDEQFF.

The chain recombines TRBV9 with TRBJ1-3, with D hard to call. With 0 bases removed from V and 4 bases from J, the gap between germline ends came to 11 bases. The CDR3 covers 15 residues. Per germline, CDR1 SGDLS and CDR2 YYNGEE. The CDR3 DNA is TGTGCCAGCAGCGTAGAAGACCTCCGGGGAAACACCATATATTTT. Residues: CASSVEDLRGNTIYF.

The chain links TRBV28 to TRBJ1-2, with D uncertain. V lost 5 bases and J 8 bases, leaving 12 bases between the germline ends. CDR3 length: 12 residues. The germline CDR1 and CDR2 sequences are MDHEN and SYDVKM. CDR3 nucleotides: TGTGCCAGCAGTGGCGGTGACTGGGGCTACACCTTC. It translates to CASSGGDWGYTF.

V gene TRBV28 combines with J gene TRBJ2-1, with TRBD2 as a possible D gene (5 bases). Per the germline V gene, CDR1 is MDHEN and CDR2 is SYDVKM. The CDR3 is 13 amino acids. Trimming took off 3 bases at V and 5 bases at J, with 8 bases between the two ends. CDR3 loop: CASSFRRDNEQFF. Written as DNA, the CDR3 is TGTGCCAGCAGTTTTCGGCGGGACAATGAGCAGTTCTTC.

The rearrangement links TRBV5-1 to TRBJ2-5; D perhaps matches TRBD1 (5 bases). The V gene's germline CDR1 is SGHRS and CDR2 YFSETQ. This CDR3 has 13 amino acids. V gave up 4 bases and J gave up 5 bases, with 12 bases separating them. The CDR3 DNA sequence: TGCGCCAGCAGCGTGCAGGGTCGGGAGACCCAGTACTTC. Protein sequence: CASSVQGRETQYF. Combining the CDR3 with reference TRBV5-1 and TRBJ2-5 gives the whole variable domain KAGVTQTPRYLIKTRGQQVTLSCSPISGHRSVSWYQQTPGQGLQFLFEYFSETQRNKGNFPGRFSGRQFSNSRSEMNVSTLELGDSALYLCASSVQGRETQYFGPGTRLLVL.

CDR3 DNA: TGTGCCAGCAGTTTGCCTAGCGGGAGGGCCTACAATGAGCAGTTCTTC. Protein product: CASSLPSGRAYNEQFF. This chain uses TRBV27 with TRBJ2-1; 12 nucleotides align to TRBD2. The V gene end was trimmed by 3 bases and the J gene end by 2 bases; junction bases not matched to a gene: 2. There are 16 residues in the CDR3. CDR1 and CDR2 from the germline V gene are MNHEY and SMNVEV (reference sequence).

The V gene is TRBV7-2, the J gene TRBJ2-7; D is ambiguous. V was clipped by 1 base and J by 2 bases, with 9 bases between them. CDR1 is SGHTA and CDR2 is FQGNSA in the germline V gene. The CDR3 consists of 14 residues. In nucleotides, the CDR3 is TGTGCCAGCAGCTTAGTCGGCAGCCCCTACGAGCAGTACTTC. This translates into CASSLVGSPYEQYF.

The table lists this clone with a few counts. The CDR3 DNA sequence: TGTGCCAGCAGCTTAATTGTCTCATTCAACACTGAAGCTTTCTTT. Translated, it gives CASSLIVSFNTEAFF. This chain uses TRBV7-9 with TRBJ1-1; D not resolved. Germline V gene sequence: CDR1 SEHNR, CDR2 FQNEAQ (reference sequence). The CDR3 is 15 residues long. The V end was cut by 2 bases, the J end by 2 bases, with 12 bases between.

The CDR3 loop reads CASSLMREGVDEQFF. The CDR3 DNA reads TGTGCCAGCAGCTTAATGCGGGAGGGAGTCGATGAGCAGTTCTTC. The rearrangement joins TRBV7-3 to TRBJ2-1; 9 bases agree with TRBD2. The CDR3 is 15 residues long. Germline assignment: CDR1 SGHTA and CDR2 FQGTGA. The V segment lost 1 base and the J segment 8 bases; nucleotides outside the gene matches: 6.

This chain links TRBV7-2 with TRBJ1-5, with 7 nucleotides matching TRBD1. CDR1 and CDR2 from the germline V gene are SGHTA and FQGNSA. The ends lost 1 base at V and 4 bases at J; junction bases unmatched: 4. This CDR3 has 15 residues. The CDR3 loop is CASSLGQGMNQPQHF. For the CDR3, the DNA is TGTGCCAGCAGCTTAGGACAGGGAATGAATCAGCCCCAGCATTTT.

J is TRBJ2-2 and V is TRBV7-2; no reliable D call. The CDR3 totals 14 residues. Germline CDR1 and CDR2: SGHTA and FQGNSA. Trimming stripped 3 bases from V and 4 bases from J, with 9 bases between. Here the CDR3 reads CASSLGTITGELFF. CDR3 sequence (DNA): TGTGCCAGCAGCTTGGGAACAATCACCGGGGAGCTGTTTTTT.

This clone was detected once. J is TRBJ2-2 and V is TRBV7-8; D gene unclear. Germline V gene lookup returns CDR1 SGHVS and CDR2 FQNEAQ. This CDR3 region has 12 residues. Between the trimmed V and J ends, which lost 2 bases and 6 bases, there was a span of 4 bases. As DNA, the CDR3 is TGTGCCAGCAGCTTATGGGCCGGGGAGCTGTTTTTT. Its translation: CASSLWAGELFF.

This clone has only a few counts. The chain joins TRBV29-1 to TRBJ1-2; D might be TRBD1 (6 bases). V lost 8 bases to trimming and J lost 2 bases, with 9 bases between them. The CDR3 has 11 amino acids. Looked up from germline, CDR1 is SQVTM and CDR2 is ANQGSEA. The CDR3, as DNA: TGCAGCCAGGACAGAAACTATGGCTACACCTTC. It specifies CSQDRNYGYTF.

The DNA for the CDR3 is TGTGCCAGTAGTAAGGGTCTTAATCAGCCCCAGCATTTT. Amino acid sequence: CASSKGLNQPQHF. The J gene is TRBJ1-5, the V gene TRBV19; D is unresolved. V lost 4 bases, J lost 4 bases, and 8 bases lay in between. The germline CDR1 and CDR2 sequences are LNHDA and SQIVND (reference sequence). The CDR3 consists of 13 residues.

The rearrangement joins TRBV11-2 to TRBJ1-2; 7 bases are shared with TRBD1. The CDR3 length is 15 residues. Germline V CDR1 and CDR2: SGHAT, FQNNGV. J lost 2 bases, V lost 4 bases, and 7 bases had no gene match. The CDR3 protein is CASSYETGTNYGYTF. CDR3 nucleotide sequence: TGTGCCAGCAGCTACGAGACAGGGACAAACTATGGCTACACCTTC. Full variable domain (missing parts from reference TRBV11-2 and TRBJ1-2): EAGVAQSPRYKIIEKRQSVAFWCNPISGHATLYWYQQILGQGPKLLIQFQNNGVVDDSQLPKDRFSAERLKGVDSTLKIQPAKLEDSAVYLCASSYETGTNYGYTFGSGTRLTVV.

This clone was seen only once. The V gene is TRBV6-1, the J gene TRBJ1-3; D is unresolved. V was cut by 1 base and J by 4 bases, with 11 bases left in between. Germline V gene sequence: CDR1 MNHNS, CDR2 SASEGT. This CDR3 is built from 15 residues. As DNA, the CDR3 is TGTGCCAGCAGTGAAGGGGCGACTGGGGGAAACACCATATATTTT. Translating gives CASSEGATGGNTIYF.

The chain employs TRBV6-1 and TRBJ1-2; 9 bases are a match to TRBD1. With V trimmed by 10 bases and J by 8 bases, 11 bases remained unmatched. Germline CDR1 and CDR2: MNHNS and SASEGT. There are 13 residues in the CDR3. Here the CDR3 reads CATRDRGVGGYTF. CDR3 coding DNA: TGTGCCACCCGAGACAGGGGGGTTGGGGGCTACACCTTC.

A word on this clone: At the DNA level, this CDR3 is encoded by other sequences in the same sample as well. CDR3 bases: TGTGCCAGCTCCCAGGGACAGGGTGTTGGTCAGCCCCAGCATTTT. Translated: CASSQGQGVGQPQHF. The chain carries TRBV18 and TRBJ1-5, with 9 bases that match TRBD1. This CDR3 comprises 15 residues. CDR1 and CDR2 from the germline V gene are KGHSH and LQKENI. Trimming took 6 bases from V and 6 from J; bases not matched to a gene: 9.

The rearrangement uses TRBV11-3 and TRBJ2-5; a possible D gene is TRBD1 (5 bases). Germline V gene data show CDR1 as SGHNT and CDR2 as YENEEA. V shed 3 bases and J shed 7 bases, with 12 bases lying between them. CDR3 length equals 13 residues. The CDR3 sequence: CASSFDRQGTQYF. DNA of the CDR3: TGTGCCAGCAGCTTTGATCGCCAGGGGACCCAGTACTTC.

The chain employs TRBV6-6 and TRBJ2-4, with D perhaps being TRBD1 or TRBD2 (6 bases each). Deletions cut 8 bases from V and 7 bases from J, with 18 bases between. This CDR3 is 14 amino acids long. Germline-derived CDR1 and CDR2 are MNHNY and SVGAGI (reference sequence). As DNA, the CDR3 is TGTGCCAGCCAAGATGGGGGGCTAGAGAACATTCAGTACTTC. Protein sequence: CASQDGGLENIQYF.

Comment on this clone: The same CDR3 also results from other DNA sequences found in this sample. The chain uses TRBV30 and TRBJ2-3; no clear D gene. From germline, CDR1 is GTSNPN and CDR2 SVGIG (reference sequence). CDR3 length: 12 amino acids. V lost 3 bases and J 0 bases, leaving 4 bases between the germline ends. CDR3 nucleotide sequence: TGTGCCTGGAGCGGAAGCACAGATACGCAGTATTTT. Protein sequence: CAWSGSTDTQYF.

The chain couples TRBV5-8 to TRBJ1-2, with 8 bases identical to TRBD1. CDR1 SGHTS and CDR2 YDEGEE come from the germline V gene. There are 18 residues in the CDR3. V shed 1 base and J 1 base; nucleotides not matched to a gene: 12. The CDR3: CASSLRREGQGDNYGYTF. DNA for the CDR3: TGTGCCAGCAGCTTGCGAAGAGAAGGACAGGGAGATAACTATGGCTACACCTTC.

This chain joins TRBV6-5 and TRBJ1-2; D is possibly TRBD1 (6 bases). Germline CDR1 MNHEY, CDR2 SVGAGI. V shed 8 bases and J shed 0 bases, with 13 bases lying between them. The CDR3 spans 14 residues. CDR3 sequence: CASRTVTSNYGYTF. DNA of the CDR3: TGTGCCAGCCGGACAGTAACTTCTAACTATGGCTACACCTTC.

The rearrangement links TRBV27 to TRBJ2-5; TRBD2 aligns across 14 bases. V lost 6 bases to trimming and J lost 5 bases; unmatched junction nucleotides: 17. In germline, CDR1 is MNHEY, CDR2 SMNVEV (reference sequence). The CDR3 sequence is 19 residues long. The DNA for the CDR3 is TGTGCCAGCAGACAGGGGCAGACTAGCGGGAGGGTGGATAGGGAGACCCAGTACTTC. It specifies CASRQGQTSGRVDRETQYF.

This chain connects TRBV7-9 to TRBJ2-7; D might be TRBD1 (5 bases). The CDR3 is 15 amino acids. Between the trimmed V and J ends, which lost 6 bases and 6 bases, there was a span of 21 bases. The germline CDR1 and CDR2 sequences are SEHNR and FQNEAQ (reference sequence). CDR3 residues: CASRSTKGQLGEQYF. The CDR3 DNA reads as TGTGCCAGCAGATCTACGAAGGGGCAGCTCGGCGAGCAGTACTTC. Complete variable domain (other parts from reference TRBV7-9 and TRBJ2-7): DTGVSQNPRHKITKRGQNVTFRCDPISEHNRLYWYRQTLGQGPEFLTYFQNEAQLEKSRLLSDRFSAERPKGSFSTLEIQRTEQGDSAMYLCASRSTKGQLGEQYFGPGTRLTVT.